These 24 T cell receptor beta chains came from one sample sequenced in a study of OX40 agonist ivuxolimab in advanced cancers. Repertoires were generated with immunoSEQ multiplex PCR, while TCRdb's copy carries only in-frame clones and drops some. The sample consists of 20,000 to 25,000 clones, around four fifths of them appearing once. Sequencing used CD4+ or CD8+ T cells sorted from blood, obtained in a trial of the OX40 agonist ivuxolimab. Every receptor here comes from an adult with an advanced solid tumor such as melanoma, head and neck, liver or kidney cancer.

The gene calls are TRBV25-1 and TRBJ1-4; D gene ambiguous. In germline, CDR1 is MGHDK, CDR2 SYGVNS. V was pared by 0 bases and J by 8 bases, with 7 bases between. The CDR3 spans 13 residues. The CDR3 region is CASSEYSWEKLFF. The CDR3 bases are TGTGCCAGCAGTGAATATTCTTGGGAAAAACTGTTTTTT.

V and J are TRBV20-1 and TRBJ2-7, with D hard to call. Germline V gene data show CDR1 as DFQATT and CDR2 as SNEGSKA (reference sequence). This CDR3 has 10 residues. Trimming removed 6 bases at V and 1 base at J, with 4 bases between. The CDR3 loop reads CSARSYEQYF. CDR3 coding DNA: TGCAGTGCGCGTTCCTACGAGCAGTACTTC.

The J gene is TRBJ2-6, the V gene TRBV28; a weak D match, TRBD1 (6 bases). There are 17 residues in the CDR3. Germline V gene data show CDR1 as MDHEN and CDR2 as SYDVKM. V lost 8 bases and J lost 0, with 17 bases in between. This CDR3 is CASALRGPFSGANVLTF. Written as DNA, the CDR3 is TGTGCCAGCGCTCTCAGGGGCCCGTTCTCTGGGGCCAACGTCCTGACTTTC.

The chain has TRBV7-3 and TRBJ2-1; D perhaps matches TRBD1 (5 bases). Germline V gives CDR1 SGHTA, CDR2 FQGTGA. The CDR3 consists of 15 residues. Trimming pared 5 bases from V and 2 bases from J, leaving 13 bases between. The CDR3 protein is CASSLRVGPYNEQFF. CDR3 bases: TGTGCCAGCAGCCTACGAGTGGGGCCCTACAATGAGCAGTTCTTC.

The chain combines TRBV6-1 with TRBJ1-5; D is undetermined. Trimming stripped 0 bases from V and 3 bases from J, with 9 bases between. Germline V lookup: CDR1 MNHNS, CDR2 SASEGT. The CDR3 totals 15 residues. The CDR3 sequence: CASSEASGYNQPQHF. In DNA, the CDR3 is TGTGCCAGCAGTGAAGCGAGCGGCTACAATCAGCCCCAGCATTTT.

In this sample, this clone turned up a few times. The V call is TRBV5-5, the J call TRBJ2-7, with no clear D. Between the trimmed V and J ends, which lost 2 bases and 2 bases, there was a span of 5 bases. This CDR3 region has 12 residues. CDR1 and CDR2 (germline): SGHKS, YYEKEE (reference sequence). The CDR3 DNA reads as TGTGCCAGCAGCTTCGGAACCTACGAGCAGTACTTC. Encoded protein: CASSFGTYEQYF. Full variable domain (rest looked up from reference TRBV5-5 and TRBJ2-7): DAGVTQSPTHLIKTRGQQVTLRCSPISGHKSVSWYQQVLGQGPQFIFQYYEKEERGRGNFPDRFSARQFPNYSSELNVNALLLGDSALYLCASSFGTYEQYFGPGTRLTVT.

The chain has TRBV4-3 and TRBJ2-1, with 9 bases lining up with TRBD2. From germline, CDR1 is LGHNA and CDR2 YSLEER. The V segment lost 0 bases and the J segment 5 bases; nucleotides outside the gene matches: 5. This CDR3 region has 16 residues. The CDR3 DNA follows: TGCGCCAGCAGCCAAGATCCCACTAGCGGGCACAATGAGCAGTTCTTC. Translating it yields CASSQDPTSGHNEQFF.

The V and J genes are TRBV19 and TRBJ2-1; no firm D call. The V gene's germline CDR1 is LNHDA and CDR2 SQIVND (reference sequence). The CDR3 loop spans 12 amino acids. Trimming took 4 bases from V and 8 from J, leaving 9 bases between them. The CDR3 DNA is TGTGCCAGTAGTAATGTCCGATATGAGCAGTTCTTC. As protein: CASSNVRYEQFF.

This clone has just one count. The chain carries TRBV7-6 and TRBJ1-1; 7 positions match TRBD1. The CDR3 has 15 residues. After removal of 4 bases from V and 2 bases from J, the junction contained 7 bases not matched to a gene. Germline CDR1 is SGHVS and CDR2 is FNYEAQ. CDR3 protein: CASSSRQGPNTEAFF. As DNA, the CDR3 is TGTGCCAGCAGCTCCAGACAGGGACCTAACACTGAAGCTTTCTTT.

The rearrangement links TRBV2 to TRBJ1-1; D might be TRBD1 (5 bases). The germline V gene encodes CDR1 SNHLY and CDR2 FYNNEI. This CDR3 comprises 16 residues. V lost 6 bases to trimming and J lost 0 bases, with 17 bases between them. This CDR3 is CASSSRGNGLNTEAFF. CDR3 in DNA: TGTGCCAGCAGCTCGAGGGGTAACGGACTGAACACTGAAGCTTTCTTT.

The V and J genes are TRBV28 and TRBJ1-3, with D perhaps TRBD1 (6 bases). Trimming pared 5 bases from V and 2 bases from J, leaving 10 bases between. The CDR3 extends over 14 amino acids. Germline CDR1 and CDR2: MDHEN and SYDVKM. The CDR3 loop is CASSNRDTGNTIYF. CDR3 sequence (DNA): TGTGCCAGCAGTAACCGGGACACTGGAAACACCATATATTTT. Full variable domain (missing parts from reference TRBV28 and TRBJ1-3): DVKVTQSSRYLVKRTGEKVFLECVQDMDHENMFWYRQDPGLGLRLIYFSYDVKMKEKGDIPEGYSVSREKKERFSLILESASTNQTSMYLCASSNRDTGNTIYFGEGSWLTVV.

In this sample, this clone turned up once. The chain joins TRBV5-6 to TRBJ1-1; D remains unclear. The germline gives CDR1 SGHDT, CDR2 YYEEEE. This CDR3 is built from 16 residues. Trimming pared 3 bases from V and 0 bases from J, leaving 15 bases between. The CDR3 sequence is CASSSVQDLMNTEAFF. The CDR3 bases are TGTGCCAGCAGCTCGGTGCAGGATCTCATGAACACTGAAGCTTTCTTT.

The CDR3 here is CASIPGQPNTEAFF. The CDR3 bases are TGTGCCAGCATCCCGGGACAACCGAACACTGAAGCTTTCTTT. J is TRBJ1-1 and V is TRBV6-5, with a tentative D call TRBD1 (6 bases). The CDR3 runs to 14 residues. Per the germline V gene, CDR1 is MNHEY and CDR2 is SVGAGI. The V end was cut by 7 bases, the J end by 1 base, with 13 bases between.

This chain joins TRBV9 and TRBJ1-1; tentative D call: TRBD1 (6 bases). The V gene lost 0 bases and the J gene lost 4 bases, with 13 bases spanning the gap. Per germline, CDR1 SGDLS and CDR2 YYNGEE. This CDR3 contains 15 residues. CDR3 coding DNA: TGTGCCAGCAGCGTAGTGTGGGGGGCTTCCACTGAAGCTTTCTTT. Translating it yields CASSVVWGASTEAFF.

This chain links TRBV4-3 with TRBJ2-1; 12 nucleotides align to TRBD2. Germline loops: CDR1 LGHNA, CDR2 YSLEER. The CDR3 covers 15 residues. V lost 4 bases, J lost 8 bases, and 6 bases stayed unmatched. The CDR3 DNA reads as TGCGCCAGCAGCCGCGGACTAGCGGGAATCCATGAGCAGTTCTTC. Its protein product is CASSRGLAGIHEQFF.

V usage is TRBV5-5 and J usage is TRBJ2-7; D is possibly TRBD2 (6 bases). With 7 bases removed from V and 2 bases from J, the gap between germline ends came to 10 bases. Germline V gene lookup returns CDR1 SGHKS and CDR2 YYEKEE (reference sequence). This CDR3 is built from 12 residues. Here the CDR3 DNA reads TGTGCCAGCGCGGGGCTAACCTACGAGCAGTACTTC. As protein: CASAGLTYEQYF. The complete variable domain, with remaining parts taken from reference TRBV5-5 and TRBJ2-7, reads DAGVTQSPTHLIKTRGQQVTLRCSPISGHKSVSWYQQVLGQGPQFIFQYYEKEERGRGNFPDRFSARQFPNYSSELNVNALLLGDSALYLCASAGLTYEQYFGPGTRLTVT.

This chain uses TRBV5-4 with TRBJ2-7, with TRBD1 as a possible D gene (6 bases). The germline V gene encodes CDR1 SGHNT and CDR2 YYREEE (reference sequence). This CDR3 region has 14 residues. The V end lost 5 bases, the J end lost 2 bases, and 14 bases lay between the germline ends. CDR3 DNA: TGTGCCAGCAGAAACCGGGACAACCCCTACGAGCAGTACTTC. Translated, it gives CASRNRDNPYEQYF.

This clone has just one count. This chain uses TRBV27 with TRBJ1-2, with 9 bases that match TRBD1. CDR3 length equals 13 residues. Germline values: CDR1 MNHEY, CDR2 SMNVEV (reference sequence). Trimming took 4 bases from V and 6 from J; bases not matched to a gene: 3. The CDR3 sequence: CASSSTGGHGYTF. The CDR3 region has the DNA TGTGCCAGCAGTTCCACAGGGGGCCATGGCTACACCTTC.

The CDR3 sequence is CASSLLGTTTNEKLFF. CDR3 nucleotide sequence: TGTGCCAGCAGTTTACTGGGGACAACAACTAATGAAAAACTGTTTTTT. The chain is built from TRBV27 and TRBJ1-4; a weak D match, TRBD1 (6 bases). Trimming pared 2 bases from V and 0 bases from J, leaving 10 bases between. Germline CDR1 is MNHEY and CDR2 is SMNVEV (reference sequence). The length of the CDR3 is 16 residues.

The chain has TRBV10-2 and TRBJ1-1, with no clear D. The CDR3 is 12 residues long. Germline CDR1 WSHSY, CDR2 SAAADI. Trimming removed 7 bases from V and 2 bases from J, with 8 bases in between. CDR3 DNA sequence: TGCGCCAGCAAGCTAGGAAACACTGAAGCTTTCTTT. Its protein is CASKLGNTEAFF.

The chain joins TRBV27 to TRBJ1-5; no definite D call. Trimming cost V 4 bases and J 0 bases, with 4 bases left between them. The CDR3 length is 13 residues. The germline CDR1 and CDR2 sequences are MNHEY and SMNVEV (reference sequence). In DNA, the CDR3 is TGTGCCAGCAGTTGGAGTAGCAATCAGCCCCAGCATTTT. Translated, it gives CASSWSSNQPQHF.

The chain is built from TRBV6-5 and TRBJ1-5; possibly TRBD1 for D (5 bases). Trimming removed 6 bases from V and 3 bases from J, with 12 bases in between. The V gene's germline CDR1 is MNHEY and CDR2 SVGAGI. The CDR3 is 14 amino acids. In DNA form, the CDR3 reads TGTGCCAGCAGGGGCCGGGGCCTCAATCAGCCCCAGCATTTT. This sequence encodes CASRGRGLNQPQHF.

V and J are TRBV5-8 and TRBJ2-7, with D unclear. The CDR3 totals 13 residues. The V end lost 3 bases, the J end lost 1 base, and 8 bases lay between the germline ends. CDR1 is SGHTS and CDR2 is YDEGEE in the germline V gene. CDR3 region: CASSYWVSYEQYF. The CDR3 DNA reads TGTGCCAGCAGCTATTGGGTGTCCTACGAGCAGTACTTC.

This clone has more than one count but fewer than ten. The gene calls are TRBV6-5 and TRBJ1-1; D ambiguous. The CDR3 is 13 amino acids. V shed 2 bases and J shed 1 base, with 5 bases lying between them. Germline V lookup: CDR1 MNHEY, CDR2 SVGAGI. CDR3 coding DNA: TGTGCCAGCAGTTACGGACCGAACACTGAAGCTTTCTTT. It is translated as CASSYGPNTEAFF.